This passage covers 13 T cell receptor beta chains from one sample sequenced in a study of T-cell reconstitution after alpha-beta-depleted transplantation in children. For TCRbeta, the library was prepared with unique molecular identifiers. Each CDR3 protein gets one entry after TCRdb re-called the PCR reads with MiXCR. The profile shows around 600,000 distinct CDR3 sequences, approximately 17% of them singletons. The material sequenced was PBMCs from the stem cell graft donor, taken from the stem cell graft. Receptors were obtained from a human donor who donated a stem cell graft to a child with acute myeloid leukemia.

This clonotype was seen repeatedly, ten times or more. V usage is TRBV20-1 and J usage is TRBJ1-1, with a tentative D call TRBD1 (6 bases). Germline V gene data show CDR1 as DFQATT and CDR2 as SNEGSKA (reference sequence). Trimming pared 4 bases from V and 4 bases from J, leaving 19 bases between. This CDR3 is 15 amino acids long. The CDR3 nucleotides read TGCAGTGCTACACCGGACAGCTCCTGGGGCACTGAAGCTTTCTTT. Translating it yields CSATPDSSWGTEAFF.

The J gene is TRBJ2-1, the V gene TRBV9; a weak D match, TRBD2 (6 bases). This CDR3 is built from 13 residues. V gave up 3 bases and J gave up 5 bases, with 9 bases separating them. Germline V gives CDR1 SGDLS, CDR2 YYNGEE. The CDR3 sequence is CASSAGGDNEQFF. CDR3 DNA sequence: TGTGCCAGCAGCGCTGGAGGGGACAATGAGCAGTTCTTC. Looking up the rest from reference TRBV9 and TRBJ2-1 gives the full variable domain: DSGVTQTPKHLITATGQRVTLRCSPRSGDLSVYWYQQSLDQGLQFLIQYYNGEERAKGNILERFSAQQFPDLHSELNLSSLELGDSALYFCASSAGGDNEQFFGPGTRLTVL.

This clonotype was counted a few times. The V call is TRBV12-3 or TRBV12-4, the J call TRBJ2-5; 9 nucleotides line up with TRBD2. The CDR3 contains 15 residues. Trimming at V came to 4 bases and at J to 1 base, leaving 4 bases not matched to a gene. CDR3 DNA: TGTGCCAGCAGTTCAGGGCGGGGGGGCCAAGAGACCCAGTACTTC. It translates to CASSSGRGGQETQYF.

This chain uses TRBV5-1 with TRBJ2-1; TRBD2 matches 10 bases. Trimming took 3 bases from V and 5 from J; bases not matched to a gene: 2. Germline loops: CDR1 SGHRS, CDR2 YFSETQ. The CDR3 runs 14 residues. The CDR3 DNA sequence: TGCGCCAGCAGCTCTAGCGGGGGCCACAATGAGCAGTTCTTC. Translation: CASSSSGGHNEQFF.

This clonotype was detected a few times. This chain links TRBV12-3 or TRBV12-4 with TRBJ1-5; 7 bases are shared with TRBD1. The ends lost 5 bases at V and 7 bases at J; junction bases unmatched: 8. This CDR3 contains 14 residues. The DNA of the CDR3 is TGTGCCAGCAGTGCATCACAGGGGTACCAGCCCCAGCATTTT. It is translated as CASSASQGYQPQHF.

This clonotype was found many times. CDR3 in amino acids: CASSTGPGVGETQYF. The CDR3, as DNA: TGTGCCAGCAGTACCGGCCCAGGGGTCGGGGAGACCCAGTACTTC. This chain connects TRBV6-2 or TRBV6-3 to TRBJ2-5, with a possible D match to TRBD1 (6 bases). This CDR3 is 15 amino acids long. Looked up from germline, CDR1 is MNHEY and CDR2 is SVGEGT. V was shortened by 5 bases and J by 5 bases, with 18 bases between the two germline ends.

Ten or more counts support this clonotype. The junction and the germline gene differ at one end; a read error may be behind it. CDR3 bases: TGCGCCAGCAGCTTGGGGCCCCCTTTT. Encoded protein: CASSLGPPF. The rearrangement joins TRBV5-1 to TRBJ1-1; D is ambiguous. This CDR3 region has 9 residues. Germline V lookup: CDR1 SGHRS, CDR2 YFSETQ.

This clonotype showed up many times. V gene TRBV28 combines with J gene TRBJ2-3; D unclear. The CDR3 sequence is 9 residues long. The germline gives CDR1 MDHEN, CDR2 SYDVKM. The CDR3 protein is CVGTDTQYF. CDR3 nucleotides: TGTGTAGGCACAGATACGCAGTATTTT.

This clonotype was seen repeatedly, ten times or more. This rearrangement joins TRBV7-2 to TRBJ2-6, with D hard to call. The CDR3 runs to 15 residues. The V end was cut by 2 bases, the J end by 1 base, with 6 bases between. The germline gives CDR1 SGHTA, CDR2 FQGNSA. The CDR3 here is CASSLLGSGANVLTF. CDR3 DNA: TGTGCCAGCAGCTTATTAGGGTCTGGGGCCAACGTCCTGACTTTC.

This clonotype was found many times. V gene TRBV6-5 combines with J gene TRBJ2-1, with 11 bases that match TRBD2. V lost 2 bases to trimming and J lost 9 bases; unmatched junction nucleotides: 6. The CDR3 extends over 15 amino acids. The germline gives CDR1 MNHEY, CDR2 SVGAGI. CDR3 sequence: CASSYDSGGAFEQFF. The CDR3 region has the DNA TGTGCCAGCAGTTACGATAGCGGGGGGGCCTTTGAGCAGTTCTTC.

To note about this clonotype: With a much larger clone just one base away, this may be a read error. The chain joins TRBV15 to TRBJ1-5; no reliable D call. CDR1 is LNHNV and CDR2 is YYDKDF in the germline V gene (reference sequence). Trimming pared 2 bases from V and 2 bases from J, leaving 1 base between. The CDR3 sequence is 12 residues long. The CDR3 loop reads CATSRRNQPQHF. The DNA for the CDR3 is TGTGCCACCAGCAGACGCAATCAGCCCCAGCATTTT.

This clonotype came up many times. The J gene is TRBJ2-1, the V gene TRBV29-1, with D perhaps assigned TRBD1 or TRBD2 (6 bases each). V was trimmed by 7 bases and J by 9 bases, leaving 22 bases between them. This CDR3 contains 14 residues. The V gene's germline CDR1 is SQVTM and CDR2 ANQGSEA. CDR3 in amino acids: CSGRGDPFTSEQFF. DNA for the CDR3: TGCAGCGGTAGGGGGGATCCCTTCACCAGTGAGCAGTTCTTC.

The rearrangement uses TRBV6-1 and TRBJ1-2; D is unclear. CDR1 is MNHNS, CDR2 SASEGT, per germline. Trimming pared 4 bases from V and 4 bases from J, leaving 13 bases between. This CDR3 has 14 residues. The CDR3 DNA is TGTGCCAGCAGTGTCATGGGAGCTTCCTATGGCTACACCTTC. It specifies CASSVMGASYGYTF.